This T cell receptor (beta chain) was found in a study of cytomegalovirus exposure and HLA in healthy donors. The table came from immunoSEQ multiplex PCR; TCRdb's copy has only in-frame clones and leaves some out. The sample carries about 150,000 clones, 94% recorded once. To note about this clone: Its antigen is still unknown.

Study findings and constraints: The classifier reportedly diagnosed cytomegalovirus status with high sensitivity and specificity.

V lost 8 bases, J lost 7 bases, and 4 bases stayed unmatched. Germline V gene sequence: CDR1 MNHNS, CDR2 SASEGT. The CDR3 covers 11 residues. The source material was PBMCs. The source is a man younger than 35 in good health and CMV-seropositive. The V and J genes are TRBV6-1 and TRBJ2-7; 8 bases line up with TRBD1. The CDR3 nucleotides read TGTGCCAGCGGACAGGGTTGGGAGCAGTACTTC. It specifies CASGQGWEQYF.